These T cell receptor beta chains were read from a single sample in a study of blood T cell repertoires in COVID-19. The repertoire was sequenced with immunoSEQ multiplex PCR; TCRdb's copy has only in-frame clones and lacks some. Here the sample spans 85,000 to 100,000 clones, approximately 80% being singletons. Sequencing was performed on peripheral blood. The receptors derive from a human donor in a cohort sampled during active COVID-19. Both conserved end residues are part of each CDR3. Fields, in order: V gene, D gene, clone size, J gene, CDR3 protein, CDR3 DNA. D genes are given only for firm matches. Clone size appears in some rows only: once, few, many, or a class for an expanded clone.

v_gene: TRBV27
d_gene: -
abundance: -
j_gene: TRBJ2-7
CDR3aa: CASSTPSSYEQYF
CDR3nt: TGTGCCAGCTCCACCCCTAGCTCCTACGAGCAGTACTTC

v_gene: TRBV3-1/TRBV3-2
d_gene: TRBD2
abundance: -
j_gene: TRBJ2-7
CDR3aa: CASGSGLAGVEQYF
CDR3nt: TGTGCCAGCGGCTCGGGACTAGCGGGAGTCGAGCAGTACTTC

v_gene: TRBV9
d_gene: -
abundance: -
j_gene: TRBJ2-3
CDR3aa: CASSARGNTDTQYF
CDR3nt: TGTGCCAGCAGCGCTAGGGGGAACACAGATACGCAGTATTTT

v_gene: TRBV6-6
d_gene: TRBD2
abundance: -
j_gene: TRBJ2-1
CDR3aa: CASYTGTSGGFNEQFF
CDR3nt: TGTGCCAGTTACACTGGGACTAGCGGGGGGTTCAATGAGCAGTTCTTC

v_gene: TRBV12-3/TRBV12-4
d_gene: -
abundance: -
j_gene: TRBJ1-1
CDR3aa: CASSKQMNTEAFF
CDR3nt: TGTGCCAGCAGTAAGCAAATGAACACTGAAGCTTTCTTT

v_gene: TRBV15
d_gene: TRBD1
abundance: -
j_gene: TRBJ2-5
CDR3aa: CATSRAGTGGETQYF
CDR3nt: TGTGCCACCAGCAGGGCCGGGACAGGGGGGGAGACCCAGTACTTC

v_gene: TRBV29-1
d_gene: -
abundance: -
j_gene: TRBJ2-2
CDR3aa: CSGRELENTGELFF
CDR3nt: TGCAGCGGCCGGGAGCTAGAGAACACCGGGGAGCTGTTTTTT

v_gene: TRBV19
d_gene: -
abundance: -
j_gene: TRBJ1-5
CDR3aa: CASSKQVTVNQPQHF
CDR3nt: TGTGCCAGTAGTAAGCAGGTGACGGTCAATCAGCCCCAGCATTTT

v_gene: TRBV5-1
d_gene: -
abundance: -
j_gene: TRBJ1-1
CDR3aa: CASREDGTIGNTEAFF
CDR3nt: TGCGCCAGCAGGGAAGATGGGACAATTGGGAACACTGAAGCTTTCTTT

v_gene: TRBV7-9
d_gene: TRBD2
abundance: -
j_gene: TRBJ2-7
CDR3aa: CASSSGTSGIYSYEQYF
CDR3nt: TGTGCCAGCAGCTCCGGGACTAGCGGGATTTACTCCTACGAGCAGTACTTC

v_gene: TRBV9
d_gene: -
abundance: few
j_gene: TRBJ1-3
CDR3aa: CASSLSGYGSGNTIYF
CDR3nt: TGTGCCAGCAGCCTTTCAGGGTACGGGTCTGGAAACACCATATATTTT

v_gene: TRBV15
d_gene: -
abundance: -
j_gene: TRBJ2-3
CDR3aa: CATSRETRDTQYF
CDR3nt: TGTGCCACCAGCAGAGAGACCAGGGATACGCAGTATTTT

v_gene: TRBV2
d_gene: -
abundance: -
j_gene: TRBJ1-5
CDR3aa: CASSDRMRAQPQHF
CDR3nt: TGTGCCAGCAGTGACAGAATGAGGGCTCAGCCCCAGCATTTT

v_gene: TRBV5-8
d_gene: -
abundance: -
j_gene: TRBJ1-2
CDR3aa: CASSLLGGQAGGYTF
CDR3nt: TGTGCCAGCAGCTTGCTAGGCGGGCAAGCTGGTGGCTACACCTTC

v_gene: TRBV4-1
d_gene: TRBD1
abundance: -
j_gene: TRBJ2-1
CDR3aa: CASSRGIGTGPYNEQFF
CDR3nt: TGCGCCAGCAGCCGAGGGATCGGGACAGGTCCCTACAATGAGCAGTTCTTC

v_gene: TRBV7-2
d_gene: TRBD1
abundance: few
j_gene: TRBJ2-5
CDR3aa: CASSSQTGIPETQYF
CDR3nt: TGTGCCAGCAGCTCCCAGACAGGGATCCCGGAGACCCAGTACTTC

v_gene: TRBV10-2
d_gene: -
abundance: -
j_gene: TRBJ2-7
CDR3aa: CASSVSGDSYEQYF
CDR3nt: TGCGCCAGCAGTGTGTCAGGGGACTCCTACGAGCAGTACTTC

v_gene: TRBV11-2
d_gene: TRBD1
abundance: -
j_gene: TRBJ2-7
CDR3aa: CASLPGTGMYEQYF
CDR3nt: TGTGCCAGCTTACCCGGGACAGGGATGTACGAGCAGTACTTC

v_gene: TRBV2
d_gene: -
abundance: -
j_gene: TRBJ2-7
CDR3aa: CASNGVGSYEQYF
CDR3nt: TGTGCCAGCAATGGAGTGGGTTCCTACGAGCAGTACTTC

v_gene: TRBV7-2
d_gene: -
abundance: -
j_gene: TRBJ2-6
CDR3aa: CASSFAGANVLTF
CDR3nt: TGTGCCAGCAGCTTCGCTGGGGCCAACGTCCTGACTTTC

v_gene: TRBV12-3/TRBV12-4
d_gene: -
abundance: -
j_gene: TRBJ2-7
CDR3aa: CASSFGSMYEQYF
CDR3nt: TGTGCCAGCAGTTTCGGTAGCATGTACGAGCAGTACTTC

v_gene: TRBV5-1
d_gene: -
abundance: -
j_gene: TRBJ2-3
CDR3aa: CASSMTSFTDTQYF
CDR3nt: TGCGCCAGCAGCATGACTAGTTTCACAGATACGCAGTATTTT

v_gene: TRBV5-6
d_gene: -
abundance: -
j_gene: TRBJ2-3
CDR3aa: CASSFIDTQYF
CDR3nt: TGTGCCAGCAGCTTTATAGATACGCAGTATTTT

v_gene: TRBV5-1
d_gene: -
abundance: -
j_gene: TRBJ1-2
CDR3aa: CASSLFLSYGYTF
CDR3nt: TGCGCCAGCAGCTTGTTTCTCAGTTATGGCTACACCTTC

v_gene: TRBV19
d_gene: TRBD2
abundance: -
j_gene: TRBJ2-1
CDR3aa: CASSPTGTSGRDEQFF
CDR3nt: TGTGCCAGTAGTCCGACCGGGACTAGCGGGAGGGATGAGCAGTTCTTC

v_gene: TRBV19
d_gene: TRBD2
abundance: once
j_gene: TRBJ2-5
CDR3aa: CASSILTSGGQETQYF
CDR3nt: TGTGCCAGTAGTATTTTAACTAGCGGGGGACAAGAGACCCAGTACTTC

v_gene: TRBV10-3
d_gene: -
abundance: -
j_gene: TRBJ2-2
CDR3aa: CAISAGPGELFF
CDR3nt: TGTGCCATCAGTGCAGGCCCCGGGGAGCTGTTTTTT

v_gene: TRBV10-3
d_gene: -
abundance: -
j_gene: TRBJ1-5
CDR3aa: CAISESGGFNQPQHF
CDR3nt: TGTGCCATCAGTGAGTCTGGCGGATTCAATCAGCCCCAGCATTTT

v_gene: TRBV2
d_gene: -
abundance: -
j_gene: TRBJ2-2
CDR3aa: CASSTMAKTGVSAGELFF
CDR3nt: TGTGCCAGCAGTACCATGGCCAAAACTGGCGTCAGCGCCGGGGAGCTGTTTTTT

v_gene: TRBV3-1/TRBV3-2
d_gene: TRBD2
abundance: -
j_gene: TRBJ2-1
CDR3aa: CASSQGAGGPVLEQFF
CDR3nt: TGTGCCAGCAGCCAAGGAGCGGGGGGGCCGGTTCTTGAGCAGTTCTTC

v_gene: TRBV6-1
d_gene: -
abundance: -
j_gene: TRBJ1-5
CDR3aa: CASSEDARGGLDSNQPQHF
CDR3nt: TGTGCCAGCAGTGAAGACGCGAGGGGGGGCCTAGATAGCAATCAGCCCCAGCATTTT

v_gene: TRBV7-9
d_gene: TRBD1
abundance: -
j_gene: TRBJ1-4
CDR3aa: CASSISRGQGGSEKLFF
CDR3nt: TGTGCCAGCAGCATAAGCCGGGGACAGGGGGGTTCGGAAAAACTGTTTTTT

v_gene: TRBV19
d_gene: -
abundance: -
j_gene: TRBJ1-6
CDR3aa: CASSQTVYNSPLHF
CDR3nt: TGTGCCAGTAGTCAAACAGTTTATAATTCACCCCTCCACTTT

v_gene: TRBV9
d_gene: -
abundance: -
j_gene: TRBJ1-3
CDR3aa: CASSVEGSGGNTIYF
CDR3nt: TGTGCCAGCAGCGTAGAAGGCTCAGGCGGAAACACCATATATTTT

v_gene: TRBV6-5
d_gene: TRBD1
abundance: -
j_gene: TRBJ1-2
CDR3aa: CASSYLQGGYGYTF
CDR3nt: TGTGCCAGCAGTTACTTGCAGGGGGGCTATGGCTACACCTTC

v_gene: TRBV5-1
d_gene: TRBD2
abundance: -
j_gene: TRBJ2-5
CDR3aa: CASSPRLAGGLETQYF
CDR3nt: TGCGCCAGCAGCCCAAGGTTAGCGGGAGGGCTTGAGACCCAGTACTTC

v_gene: TRBV5-5
d_gene: TRBD1
abundance: once
j_gene: TRBJ1-6
CDR3aa: CASSPTGGSYNSPLHF
CDR3nt: TGTGCCAGCAGCCCGACAGGGGGCAGTTATAATTCACCCCTCCACTTT

v_gene: TRBV19
d_gene: TRBD1
abundance: -
j_gene: TRBJ2-7
CDR3aa: CASSPSRDRRYEQYF
CDR3nt: TGTGCCAGTAGTCCTTCTAGGGACAGGCGATACGAGCAGTACTTC

v_gene: TRBV14
d_gene: TRBD2
abundance: few
j_gene: TRBJ2-5
CDR3aa: CASSQDIAGGPGETQYF
CDR3nt: TGTGCCAGCAGCCAAGATATAGCGGGAGGGCCGGGGGAGACCCAGTACTTC

v_gene: TRBV5-4
d_gene: TRBD1
abundance: -
j_gene: TRBJ1-2
CDR3aa: CASSPGQGSYGYTF
CDR3nt: TGTGCCAGCAGCCCCGGACAGGGTAGCTATGGCTACACCTTC

v_gene: TRBV2
d_gene: -
abundance: -
j_gene: TRBJ2-1
CDR3aa: CASSERGPNYNEQFF
CDR3nt: TGTGCCAGCAGTGAAAGGGGTCCTAACTACAATGAGCAGTTCTTC

v_gene: TRBV7-2
d_gene: -
abundance: few
j_gene: TRBJ1-1
CDR3aa: CASIRVSGANTEAFF
CDR3nt: TGTGCCAGCATTAGGGTCAGTGGGGCTAACACTGAAGCTTTCTTT

v_gene: TRBV6-5
d_gene: TRBD1
abundance: -
j_gene: TRBJ2-7
CDR3aa: CASSRGRSYEQYF
CDR3nt: TGTGCCAGCAGTAGGGGGCGCTCCTACGAGCAGTACTTC

v_gene: TRBV28
d_gene: TRBD2
abundance: -
j_gene: TRBJ2-1
CDR3aa: CASRAGLAVNEQFF
CDR3nt: TGTGCCAGCAGGGCGGGACTAGCGGTGAATGAGCAGTTCTTC

v_gene: TRBV6-6
d_gene: -
abundance: -
j_gene: TRBJ1-1
CDR3aa: CASSVARGGIEAFF
CDR3nt: TGTGCCAGCTCCGTCGCTCGGGGGGGGATTGAAGCTTTCTTT

v_gene: TRBV7-2
d_gene: -
abundance: -
j_gene: TRBJ1-2
CDR3aa: CASSSTLGQGGGYTF
CDR3nt: TGTGCCAGCAGCTCCACCTTAGGGCAGGGAGGTGGCTACACCTTC

v_gene: TRBV2
d_gene: TRBD1
abundance: -
j_gene: TRBJ1-1
CDR3aa: CASGDRGLGTEAFF
CDR3nt: TGTGCCAGCGGGGACAGGGGGCTTGGCACTGAAGCTTTCTTT

v_gene: TRBV25-1
d_gene: TRBD1
abundance: -
j_gene: TRBJ1-1
CDR3aa: CASSRPGQMNTEAFF
CDR3nt: TGTGCCAGCAGTAGACCGGGACAGATGAACACTGAAGCTTTCTTT

v_gene: TRBV12-3/TRBV12-4
d_gene: -
abundance: few
j_gene: TRBJ2-7
CDR3aa: CASSSLYEQYF
CDR3nt: TGTGCCAGCAGTTCCTTATACGAGCAGTACTTC

v_gene: TRBV6-5
d_gene: TRBD1
abundance: -
j_gene: TRBJ1-3
CDR3aa: CASRPSGQRNTIYF
CDR3nt: TGTGCCAGCAGGCCGTCGGGACAGAGAAACACCATATATTTT

v_gene: TRBV6-5
d_gene: -
abundance: -
j_gene: TRBJ2-3
CDR3aa: CASRAGLLITDTQYF
CDR3nt: TGTGCCAGCAGGGCGGGACTTTTGATCACAGATACGCAGTATTTT

v_gene: TRBV29-1
d_gene: -
abundance: -
j_gene: TRBJ1-2
CDR3aa: CSVERLNYGYTF
CDR3nt: TGCAGCGTTGAACGCCTAAACTATGGCTACACCTTC

v_gene: TRBV10-3
d_gene: -
abundance: once
j_gene: TRBJ1-3
CDR3aa: CAVSGSSGNTIYF
CDR3nt: TGTGCCGTTTCGGGGAGTTCTGGAAACACCATATATTTT

v_gene: TRBV2
d_gene: TRBD1
abundance: -
j_gene: TRBJ1-5
CDR3aa: CASGGQGGLNSNQPQHF
CDR3nt: TGTGCCAGCGGAGGACAGGGGGGATTGAATAGCAATCAGCCCCAGCATTTT

v_gene: TRBV4-1
d_gene: TRBD2
abundance: -
j_gene: TRBJ2-3
CDR3aa: CASSLPGGSGNADTQYF
CDR3nt: TGCGCCAGCAGCCTCCCCGGGGGTAGCGGGAATGCAGATACGCAGTATTTT